The clone carrying this T cell receptor (beta chain) has at least ten counts. Its cognate antigen is unknown. The source of the sample is a study of T-cell reconstitution after alpha-beta-depleted transplantation in children. Overall study results and limits: Recipient T cells and thymic progenitors that survived were the source of the high TCRbeta diversity seen at day 60 in some patients. By one year post-transplant, T-cell counts and diversity largely arose from T cells that were newly produced. Alpha-beta T cells about two months after transplant reportedly derived from several hundred expanded graft clones.

Unique molecular identifiers were built into the TCRbeta library. TCRdb reprocessed the PCR reads via MiXCR and lists one record per CDR3 protein. The table records 300,000 to 350,000 distinct CDR3 sequences, over 20% of them present only once. The CDR3 contains 15 residues. The source was PBMCs, mostly from graft donor cells, collected 180 days after TCRalphabeta/CD19-depleted stem cell transplant. The chain combines TRBV21-1 with TRBJ2-5; the table's D call TRBD2 went unverified against the DNA. TRBV21-1 is an annotated pseudogene. The sequence was collected from a male patient younger than 18 who had a stem cell transplant for acute lymphoblastic leukemia, so the T cells may come from the graft donor. CDR3 loop: CASNKALAGGETQYF. As DNA, the CDR3 is TGTGCCAGCAACAAAGCGCTAGCGGGAGGAGAGACCCAGTACTTC.